These 20 T cell receptor beta chains were sequenced from one sample in a study of T cell responses to AZD1222 COVID-19 vaccine. The protocol was immunoSEQ multiplex PCR, while the TCRdb copy is restricted to in-frame clones and leaves out a portion. This table holds approximately 120,000 clones, about nine tenths found once. Sample: peripheral blood, taken on day 0 of AZD1222 vaccination. The source of these receptors is an adult in good health.

V gene TRBV3-1 (or the pseudogene TRBV3-2) combines with J gene TRBJ2-1, with 11 bases aligning to TRBD1. Germline V gene data show CDR1 as LGHDT and CDR2 as YNNKEL (reference sequence). The CDR3 is made up of 13 amino acids. V shed 3 bases, J shed 9 bases, and the junction held 1 base outside the gene matches. The CDR3 region is CASSQDRGREQFF. The CDR3 DNA follows: TGTGCCAGCAGCCAGGACAGGGGGCGTGAGCAGTTCTTC.

The chain couples TRBV28 to TRBJ1-5; 9 nucleotides line up with TRBD1. The CDR3 runs to 18 residues. Germline CDR1 is MDHEN and CDR2 is SYDVKM. Trimming at V came to 7 bases and at J to 5 bases, leaving 18 bases not matched to a gene. The CDR3 DNA reads as TGTGCCAGCACCCCCCCCACTTACAGGGGGCGCGGGGATCAGCCCCAGCATTTT. Encoded protein: CASTPPTYRGRGDQPQHF. The entire variable domain, with the rest obtained from reference TRBV28 and TRBJ1-5, is as follows: DVKVTQSSRYLVKRTGEKVFLECVQDMDHENMFWYRQDPGLGLRLIYFSYDVKMKEKGDIPEGYSVSREKKERFSLILESASTNQTSMYLCASTPPTYRGRGDQPQHFGDGTRLSIL.

A few counts support this clone. The gene calls are TRBV7-9 and TRBJ1-6; 7 bases are shared with TRBD1. Germline assignment: CDR1 SEHNR and CDR2 FQNEAQ (reference sequence). The CDR3 is 13 amino acids. Germline trimming cut 7 bases from V and 10 bases from J; bases unmatched to any gene: 7. The CDR3 reads CASTTGLGSPLHF. Here the CDR3 DNA reads TGTGCCAGCACGACAGGGTTAGGCTCACCCCTCCACTTT. Variable domain in full (rest from reference TRBV7-9 and TRBJ1-6): DTGVSQNPRHKITKRGQNVTFRCDPISEHNRLYWYRQTLGQGPEFLTYFQNEAQLEKSRLLSDRFSAERPKGSFSTLEIQRTEQGDSAMYLCASTTGLGSPLHFGNGTRLTVT.

The chain couples TRBV10-3 to TRBJ1-5; 9 bases align to TRBD1. CDR3 length equals 15 residues. The germline V gene encodes CDR1 ENHRY and CDR2 SYGVKD. V dropped 4 bases and J dropped 6; count of bases not matched to a gene: 7. CDR3: CAISAGDREGQPQHF. CDR3 DNA sequence: TGTGCCATCAGTGCTGGGGACAGGGAGGGTCAGCCCCAGCATTTT.

The chain has TRBV9 and TRBJ2-3; 10 nucleotides align to TRBD2. The CDR3 spans 17 residues. The V and J ends lost 4 bases and 4 bases, in that order; junction bases with no gene match: 12. Germline V CDR1 and CDR2: SGDLS, YYNGEE. DNA of the CDR3: TGTGCCAGCAGCCCTAGGGGGAGCGGGGGGGCCCCAGATACGCAGTATTTT. It translates to CASSPRGSGGAPDTQYF.

The chain recombines TRBV7-2 with TRBJ1-2; no reliable D call. The CDR3 extends over 15 amino acids. Germline values: CDR1 SGHTA, CDR2 FQGNSA. The germline V and J ends were trimmed by 3 bases and 5 bases, with 16 bases remaining between them. The CDR3 sequence is CASSLGWRNDYGYTF. For the CDR3, the DNA is TGTGCCAGCAGCTTGGGGTGGAGAAACGATTATGGCTACACCTTC.

This chain connects TRBV15 to TRBJ1-6, with D unresolved. The CDR3 loop spans 15 amino acids. V lost 6 bases to trimming and J lost 5 bases, with 14 bases between them. Germline values: CDR1 LNHNV, CDR2 YYDKDF (reference sequence). The CDR3 is CATRGSNNHNSPLHF. The CDR3 nucleotides read TGTGCCACCAGAGGCAGCAACAACCATAATTCACCCCTCCACTTT.

The chain couples TRBV7-2 to TRBJ1-6, with 10 positions matching TRBD1. The ends lost 5 bases at V and 10 bases at J; junction bases unmatched: 11. The germline gives CDR1 SGHTA, CDR2 FQGNSA. The CDR3 has 16 amino acids. The CDR3 spells CASSLPTGGATSPLHF. CDR3 DNA: TGTGCCAGCAGCCTACCGACAGGGGGCGCAACATCACCCCTCCACTTT.

The chain couples TRBV28 to TRBJ2-3, with TRBD2 matching 7 bases. This CDR3 comprises 17 residues. Germline V gene data show CDR1 as MDHEN and CDR2 as SYDVKM. V was clipped by 7 bases and J by 5 bases; unmatched bases: 18. The CDR3 region has the DNA TGTGCCAGCATTCCCCGAGAGGGGCTAGCGGAGGGAGATACGCAGTATTTT. Residues: CASIPREGLAEGDTQYF.

The chain uses TRBV10-3 and TRBJ2-2; 9 positions agree with TRBD1. The CDR3 covers 18 residues. The germline CDR1 and CDR2 sequences are ENHRY and SYGVKD. The ends lost 6 bases at V and 0 bases at J; junction bases unmatched: 11. The CDR3 loop is CAIRPGQGEGANTGELFF. The CDR3 DNA reads as TGTGCCATCAGGCCGGGACAGGGAGAGGGGGCGAACACCGGGGAGCTGTTTTTT.

The table lists this clone with a few counts. V gene TRBV3-1 (or the pseudogene TRBV3-2) combines with J gene TRBJ2-5, with a tentative D call TRBD2 (6 bases). The CDR3 runs 16 residues. Germline values: CDR1 LGHDT, CDR2 YNNKEL (reference sequence). Trimming removed 7 bases at V and 1 base at J, with 19 bases between. The CDR3 here is CASNRPPGDPQETQYF. The CDR3 DNA follows: TGTGCCAGCAACCGACCACCGGGGGACCCCCAAGAGACCCAGTACTTC.

The V and J genes are TRBV7-2 and TRBJ2-2, with D perhaps matching TRBD1 (7 bases). CDR1 SGHTA and CDR2 FQGNSA come from the germline V gene. V was shortened by 0 bases and J by 8 bases, with 10 bases between the two germline ends. CDR3 size: 14 residues. The CDR3 bases are TGTGCCAGCAGCTTAGCGGCGGGACAGGGGGAGCTGTTTTTT. Protein sequence: CASSLAAGQGELFF.

The chain recombines TRBV5-1 with TRBJ1-2; a weak D match, TRBD1 (6 bases). Between the trimmed V and J ends, which lost 1 base and 5 bases, there was a span of 9 bases. The germline V gene has CDR1 SGHRS and CDR2 YFSETQ. The CDR3 consists of 13 residues. Here the CDR3 reads CASSLSQGYGYTF. CDR3 sequence (DNA): TGCGCCAGCAGCTTGAGCCAGGGGTATGGCTACACCTTC.

J is TRBJ2-1 and V is TRBV18; D gene ambiguous. The CDR3 runs to 12 residues. V was clipped by 11 bases and J by 6 bases, with 14 bases between them. CDR1 is KGHSH and CDR2 is LQKENI in the germline V gene. CDR3 residues: CASVGSGNEQFF. CDR3 coding DNA: TGTGCCTCAGTAGGATCCGGCAATGAGCAGTTCTTC.

The rearrangement uses TRBV12-2 and TRBJ2-1; no DNA check was done on the table's D call, TRBD2. TRBV12-2 is shown as a pseudogene. There are 19 residues in the CDR3. CDR3: CASRLRLAGGPCSYNEQFF. CDR3 in DNA: TGTGCAAGTCGCTTAAGGCTAGCGGGAGGGCCTTGTTCCTACAATGAGCAGTTCTTC.

The chain employs TRBV6-2 or TRBV6-3 and TRBJ2-1; possible D gene TRBD2, 6 bases. Deletions cut 2 bases from V and 4 bases from J, with 21 bases between. From germline, CDR1 is MNHEY and CDR2 SVGEGT. This CDR3 contains 18 residues. DNA for the CDR3: TGTGCCAGCAGTTACGTCTCGGTGTCTAGCGAGCCGTACAATGAGCAGTTCTTC. As protein: CASSYVSVSSEPYNEQFF.

This chain uses TRBV7-9 with TRBJ2-7; D might be TRBD1 or TRBD2, each matching 5 bases. V shed 5 bases and J shed 4 bases, with 18 bases lying between them. The length of the CDR3 is 15 residues. Germline CDR1 reads SEHNR; CDR2 reads FQNEAQ (reference sequence). In DNA, the CDR3 is TGTGCCAGCAGCCTACCGATGGGGACGCAATACGAGCAGTACTTC. This gives the protein CASSLPMGTQYEQYF.

The gene calls are TRBV5-4 and TRBJ1-4; TRBD1 aligns across 11 bases. J gave up 8 bases and V 4 bases, and 4 bases lay outside the gene matches. CDR1 SGHNT and CDR2 YYREEE come from the germline V gene (reference sequence). The CDR3 sequence is 14 residues long. The chain's CDR3 is CASSTDRGQEKLFF. CDR3 DNA: TGTGCCAGCAGCACGGACAGGGGGCAGGAAAAACTGTTTTTT.

This sequence joins TRBV30 and TRBJ1-3; D might be TRBD1 (6 bases). The V end lost 1 base, the J end lost 3 bases, and 7 bases lay between the germline ends. CDR1 GTSNPN and CDR2 SVGIG come from the germline V gene (reference sequence). CDR3 length: 13 residues. CDR3: CAWSDRVGNTIYF. Here the CDR3 DNA reads TGTGCCTGGAGTGACAGGGTTGGAAACACCATATATTTT.

In its sample, this clone was seen once. CDR3 bases: TGTGCCAGCTCACCACTAAGTCAGGGGATTGGAAACACCATATATTTT. Protein product: CASSPLSQGIGNTIYF. The genes are TRBV18 and TRBJ1-3; a possible D gene is TRBD1 (6 bases). Trimming left V 1 base short and J 3 bases short, with 13 bases between. The CDR3 runs 16 residues. Germline CDR1 reads KGHSH; CDR2 reads LQKENI.